The clone carrying this T cell receptor beta chain appeared a few times. This sample stems from a study of response to subunit inactivated influenza vaccine. This CDR3 region has 15 residues. V was clipped by 0 bases and J by 0 bases, with 8 bases between them. The V gene's germline CDR1 is KGHSH and CDR2 LQKENI. A single record per CDR3 protein comes from TCRdb applying MiXCR to the RT-PCR reads. The sample consists of 500,000 or so distinct CDR3 sequences, roughly 9.8% of them appearing once. The sequencing used PBMCs from blood, collected 45 days after vaccination. This sequence was found in a man aged 45-65 years who received an inactivated influenza vaccine. V and J are TRBV18 and TRBJ1-1; D is undetermined. This CDR3 reads CASSPPNSMNTEAFF. For the CDR3, the DNA is TGTGCCAGCTCACCACCGAACAGCATGAACACTGAAGCTTTCTTT.